This T cell receptor (beta chain) was found in a study of persistence of HIV-infected CD4 T cells (dated by TCRdb to the early 2020s). Some background on the complete study: CMV- and HIV-1 Gag-responding CD4+ T cells were isolated from ART-treated individuals so that antigen-driven clonal expansion of HIV-1-infected cells could be examined. The clonality of all cells in each sorted population was assessed by TCRbeta sequencing, whereas the clonality of infected cells was assessed by proviral sequencing. Apart from two participants who underwent leukapheresis at a single time point, peripheral blood samples of up to 180 mL were collected from participants at multiple time points. For the TCR cluster analysis across participants, 8 participants were included for CMV and over 5 participants for Gag. Participants had been on suppressive ART for a median of roughly eight years.

As regards this clone: Its antigen is currently not known. Base qualities are not recorded, but no much larger clone differs from it by a single base.

The cysteine opens and the phenylalanine closes a CDR3 of 15 amino acids. Kept here is only the CDR3 DNA, which spans 45 bases and is read in frame from base 1. The germline V gene gives CDR1 as SGHTA and CDR2 as FQGNSA. V is pared back by 7 bases and J by 1 base, with 15 bases lying between the germline termini. Reading the label with the study, this specimen's treatment or condition is: suppressive antiretroviral therapy. Lysates of CMV-infected fibroblasts at 10 ug/mL were used to stimulate the cells. Memory populations depleted of antigen-responding cells were obtained by sorting nonresponding CD40L-negative CD69-negative CD45RO-high memory CD4+ T cells. HIV-1-infected adults in whom suppressive ART had been started during chronic infection were enrolled as participants. For at least 4 years, participants had undetectable plasma HIV-1 RNA, below 50 copies/mL. To be included, participants needed a CD4+ T cell count above 400 cells/uL and a positive CMV serology. Before stimulation, PBMCs were isolated using density centrifugation and then depleted of CD8+ T cells. CD8-depleted PBMCs were stimulated for 15 to 20 hours with anti-CD28/CD49d costimulation, CD40-blocking antibody and enfuvirtide to prevent new infections. Sorting was done on either a Beckman Coulter MoFlo Legacy or an XDP sorter, and propidium iodide was used to exclude dead cells. Genomic DNA was extracted with the QIAamp DNA Mini Kit for samples above one million cells, otherwise with the Quick-DNA Microprep Kit.

Beyond this particular receptor, the publication reports: TCR oligoclonality correlated with proviral oligoclonality within the same sorted populations. Degenerate expanded CDR3beta sequences were enriched in antigen-responding cells, suggesting convergent selection of CD4+ responses to CMV and Gag. TCRbeta richness in CMV- and Gag-responding cells was significantly lower than in anti-CD3/anti-CD28-responding cells; CMV-responding cells had higher oligoclonality than CD3/CD28-stimulated and Gag-responding cells. Bulk TCR analyses could not be restricted to the rare CMV-responding cells that actually carried HIV-1 proviruses. The study involved few individuals and tested only a limited range of antigens.

The immunoSEQ hsTCRB assay version 4 in survey mode was used to sequence TCRbeta repertoires from genomic DNA. Genomic DNA was diluted to approximately 10 ng/uL, and up to 1 ug per sample was used for TCRbeta sequencing. In the authors' own workflow: TCRbeta data were analyzed in ImmunoSeq Analyzer 3.0, with diversity computed on productive nucleotide rearrangements. Using the Immunarch R package, the improved Chao index served to estimate lower-bound TCR diversity and the Gini coefficient served to estimate clonality. Nucleotide rearrangements that differed but encoded the same CDR3beta amino acid sequence were counted as separate clonotypes. Differential abundance analysis found TCRbeta sequences that were significantly enriched in antigen-responding cells compared with anti-CD3/anti-CD28-activated cells. Using predicted peptide-MHC specificity as the basis, GLIPH2 grouped TCRs into clusters, both for each participant individually and for the merged data sets that combined participants. Here the immuneACCESS table is served through TCRdb, limited to in-frame sequences with V and J called. Missing clones are a known gap in these copies; in checked studies unresolved V genes cover under half, and the rest lacks a known reason. V and J calls and clone size are given by that table; D and trimming were obtained from the DNA. In this sample the table shows some 31,000 clones, around 82% of which occur a single time. 0.8% to 0.9% of the sample comes from the top ten.

The receptor was isolated from an adult man with HIV who was CMV-seropositive. The input for sequencing was CD4+ T cells sorted from PBMCs after approximately 18-hour stimulation, taken from a patient who received antiretroviral therapy. This specimen's cell subset or site label, per the study, means: CD40L-CD69- CD45RO-high memory CD4 T cells not responding to CMV lysate. In this chain, TRBV7-2 is recombined with TRBJ2-3; the D segment could be TRBD2, given 7 matching bases. CDR3 protein: CASMGGQFGTDTQYF. In nucleotide form, the sequence is TGTGCCAGCATGGGGGGGCAGTTCGGCACAGATACGCAGTATTTT.